This T cell receptor beta chain stems from a study of CD8+CD57+ T cells in acquired aplastic anemia. Study-level points and caveats: The study identified under 30 CD8+ CDR3 sequences shared by patients and controls.

Profiles of TCR beta VDJ and CDR3 were generated from a genomic DNA template. TCRdb re-called the reads through MiXCR, storing one row per CDR3 protein. The sample lists about 200,000 distinct CDR3 sequences, less than 75% occurring once. Flow cytometry had shown expanded CD8+CD57+ cells in the patients chosen for sequencing. The cohort consisted entirely of patients having severe acquired aplastic anemia. Worth noting for this clonotype: No antigen is known for it.

V was pared by 3 bases and J by 3 bases, with 13 bases between. Germline CDR1 DFQATT, CDR2 SNEGSKA (reference sequence). This CDR3 spans 14 amino acids. The sample consisted of sorted CD4+, CD8+, or CD8+CD57+ T cells (not recorded which) from PBMCs. This TCR came from a human donor with aplastic anemia. The rearrangement joins TRBV20-1 to TRBJ2-3; D is ambiguous. CDR3 protein: CSASAPGPTDTQYF. CDR3 nucleotide sequence: TGCAGTGCTAGTGCCCCGGGTCCTACAGATACGCAGTATTTT.